The rows below give T cell receptor beta chains drawn from one sample of a study of T cell responses to AZD1222 COVID-19 vaccine. Repertoires were generated with immunoSEQ multiplex PCR, while TCRdb's copy carries only in-frame clones and drops some. This table holds more than 110,000 clones, about 89% found once. The input for sequencing was peripheral blood, taken on day 0 of AZD1222 vaccination. These receptors originate from an adult in good health. Each CDR3 is given with its conserved first and last residue.

TRBJ2-5,TRBV4-1,CASSQGAQETQYF
TRBJ2-5,TRBV30,CAWSPGQGRETQYF
TRBJ1-5,TRBV6-4,CASTGPQHF
TRBJ2-3,TRBV5-4,CASSLGGARGDTQYF
TRBJ1-1,TRBV7-2,CASSPPDMNTEAFF
TRBJ2-2,TRBV27,CASSLSFLSGTGELFF
TRBJ2-2,TRBV9,CASSVVSSLNTGELFF
TRBJ2-1,TRBV3-1/TRBV3-2,CASSPRNKGLTNEQFF
TRBJ1-1,TRBV27,CASSLSSTEAFF
TRBJ1-5,TRBV19,CASRTDDNQPQHF
TRBJ2-2,TRBV11-3,CASSLGGFTGARELFF
TRBJ1-2,TRBV4-1,CASSPWTGGWYGYTF
TRBJ1-3,TRBV29-1,CSVEGERSSGNTIYF
TRBJ1-2,TRBV15,CATSRDRAANGYTF
TRBJ1-2,TRBV25-1,CASSDTGGYGYTF
TRBJ2-1,TRBV5-1,CASSLYGPNNEQFF
TRBJ1-2,TRBV5-4,CASSSGQNYGYTF
TRBJ2-4,TRBV19,CASSIAPTGGKGIQYF
TRBJ2-7,TRBV30,CAWSVLGTGGSEQYF
TRBJ2-3,TRBV7-9,CASSRQGSTDTQYF
TRBJ1-2,TRBV11-2,CASSFSGTGGRGYTF
TRBJ2-7,TRBV2,CASSDQGRAVYEQYF
TRBJ2-5,TRBV6-2/TRBV6-3,CASSYLMTSEQETQYF
TRBJ2-5,TRBV15,CATSRDLLRETQYF
TRBJ2-7,TRBV11-2,CASSSDRGQASSYEQYF
TRBJ2-4,TRBV5-6,CASSLGQLVQYF
TRBJ1-1,TRBV13,CASSTGQGASTEAFF
TRBJ2-3,TRBV9,CASSPTGGLAVSTDTQYF
TRBJ2-7,TRBV30,CAWSPTQGGRRSYEQYF
TRBJ2-3,TRBV11-2,CASSWAAETDTQYF
TRBJ2-7,TRBV5-4,CASSLRYSYEQYF
TRBJ2-3,TRBV25-1,CASTRTSGTDTQYF
TRBJ1-1,TRBV28,CASSPTGTGNTEAFF
TRBJ2-7,TRBV6-2/TRBV6-3,CASSFQGLLSYEQYF
TRBJ2-6,TRBV5-4,CASSSGGGGANVLTF
TRBJ1-1,TRBV30,CAWSVETVAEAFF